This entry is about one T cell receptor beta chain. A read error may produce the germline difference seen at one junction end. The data stem from a study of blood T cell repertoires in COVID-19. The assay was immunoSEQ multiplex PCR, and TCRdb's table has in-frame clones only and misses some. This sample has 250,000 to 350,000 clones; roughly 88% occur once, and the top ten carry 0.7% to 1%. The length of the CDR3 is 12 residues. CDR1 is ENHRY and CDR2 is SYGVKD in the germline V gene. The sequencing input was peripheral blood. V gene TRBV10-3 combines with J gene TRBJ1-1; 7 bases are a match to TRBD1. This sequence was found in a human donor with COVID-19, enrolled during active disease. The donor label of this sample is uncertain. CDR3 loop: CAISESDRPTAF. The CDR3 bases are TGTGCCATCAGTGAGTCGGACAGGCCGACGGCGTTT.